These 20 T cell receptor beta chains originate from one sample sequenced in a study of regulatory T cells in long-lasting Graves disease. Building of the TCR beta libraries involved iRepertoire HTBI primers and Arm-PCR of CDR3 regions. Each CDR3 protein is one row after TCRdb ran MiXCR on the multiplex PCR reads. The table shows around 470,000 distinct CDR3 sequences, with roughly 15% occurring only once. Specified time point: newly diagnosed GD, antithyroid drugs for less than 3 months. RNA from PBMCs was the source of the TCR library. The same sample was also studied in work on T cells in Graves' hyperthyroidism and ophthalmopathy.

This sample comprised peripheral blood mononuclear cells (PBMCs), obtained at new diagnosis, from a patient treated with antithyroid drugs. Every receptor here comes from a woman aged 45-60 years with Graves disease.

The gene calls are TRBV3-1 and TRBJ1-1; 11 positions match TRBD1. The ends lost 0 bases at V and 10 bases at J; junction bases unmatched: 13. This CDR3 region has 17 residues. Germline V gives CDR1 LGHDT, CDR2 YNNKEL (reference sequence). CDR3 in amino acids: CASSQDRPDRGPPGAFF. CDR3 sequence (DNA): TGTGCCAGCAGCCAAGATCGACCGGACAGGGGGCCCCCAGGAGCTTTCTTT.

This clonotype has ten or more counts. The chain employs TRBV7-3 and TRBJ1-5; D is unresolved. CDR1 is SGHTA and CDR2 is FQGTGA in the germline V gene. V lost 1 base and J 0 bases, leaving 10 bases between the germline ends. CDR3 length equals 16 residues. CDR3: CASSLIRTDSNQPQHF. Written as DNA, the CDR3 is TGTGCCAGCAGCTTAATCCGAACAGATAGCAATCAGCCCCAGCATTTT.

In this sample, this clonotype turned up many times. The chain couples TRBV11-2 to TRBJ2-7; D is unresolved. This CDR3 is 11 amino acids long. Germline CDR1 reads SGHAT; CDR2 reads FQNNGV. The germline V and J ends were trimmed by 5 bases and 7 bases, with 9 bases remaining between them. The CDR3 region has the DNA TGTGCCAGCAGCCCGGTGGGGGAGCAGTACTTC. This codes for CASSPVGEQYF.

This chain links TRBV20-1 with TRBJ2-7; 8 nucleotides agree with TRBD2. The germline CDR1 and CDR2 sequences are DFQATT and SNEGSKA (reference sequence). The CDR3 sequence is 16 residues long. The V gene end was trimmed by 3 bases and the J gene end by 2 bases; junction bases not matched to a gene: 12. CDR3 nucleotides: TGCAGTGCTAGGGACACGGGAGCGGGAGTTACCTACGAGCAGTACTTC. Residues: CSARDTGAGVTYEQYF.

This clonotype was seen many times. The rearrangement uses TRBV28 and TRBJ1-5; TRBD1 agrees at 8 bases. Per germline, CDR1 MDHEN and CDR2 SYDVKM. Germline trimming cut 8 bases from V and 0 bases from J; bases unmatched to any gene: 6. This CDR3 region has 15 residues. Here the CDR3 reads CASGAGQDSNQPQHF. Written as DNA, the CDR3 is TGTGCCAGCGGCGCGGGACAGGATAGCAATCAGCCCCAGCATTTT.

This clonotype appeared many times. V gene TRBV29-1 combines with J gene TRBJ1-1; the D gene is possibly TRBD1 (5 bases). Germline-derived CDR1 and CDR2 are SQVTM and ANQGSEA. V was trimmed by 4 bases and J by 6 bases, leaving 15 bases between them. This CDR3 contains 13 residues. The CDR3 sequence: CSVVFSGQAEAFF. Written as DNA, the CDR3 is TGCAGCGTTGTGTTCTCGGGGCAGGCTGAAGCTTTCTTT.

This clonotype has more than one count but fewer than ten. V usage is TRBV7-6 and J usage is TRBJ2-1; TRBD1 matches at 9 bases. The J call is uncertain, as TRBJ2-5 better fits the DNA end. CDR1 and CDR2 from the germline V gene are SGHVS and FNYEAQ. The CDR3 is 14 residues long. The CDR3 is CASSQGQGLETQYF. Here the CDR3 DNA reads TGTGCCAGCAGCCAGGGACAGGGACTAGAGACCCAGTACTTC.

This clonotype was detected ten times or more. This sequence joins TRBV12-3 or TRBV12-4 and TRBJ2-3; D possibly corresponds to TRBD1 (6 bases). This CDR3 is built from 14 residues. Trimming took 2 bases from V and 3 from J, leaving 9 bases between them. CDR3 amino acids: CASSLLTGTDTQYF. CDR3 sequence (DNA): TGTGCCAGCAGTTTACTGACAGGTACAGATACGCAGTATTTT.

This chain joins TRBV10-1 and TRBJ2-7, with TRBD2 matching 11 bases. CDR1 and CDR2 (germline): WNHNN, SYGVQD (reference sequence). The CDR3 sequence is 14 residues long. V shed 3 bases, J shed 5 bases, and the junction held 3 bases outside the gene matches. The CDR3, as DNA: TGCGCCAGCAGTGACGGGACTAGCGGCCACGAGCAGTACTTC. Protein product: CASSDGTSGHEQYF.

In its sample, this clonotype was seen many times. This rearrangement joins TRBV28 to TRBJ2-1; the D is unclear. Trimming left V 3 bases short and J 10 bases short, with 10 bases between. The CDR3 consists of 12 residues. The germline V gene encodes CDR1 MDHEN and CDR2 SYDVKM. The CDR3 bases are TGTGCCAGCAGTTTCTTCCGAGGAGAGCAGTTCTTC. As protein: CASSFFRGEQFF.

This clonotype was detected a few times. This chain links TRBV12-3 or TRBV12-4 with TRBJ2-3; TRBD1 or TRBD2 may be the D gene (5 bases each). The CDR3 spans 14 residues. Trimming shortened V by 6 bases and J by 2 bases, and 12 bases separated the two germline ends. CDR3 sequence: CASSQGGPTDTQYF. In DNA form, the CDR3 reads TGTGCCAGCAGCCAGGGCGGGCCCACAGATACGCAGTATTTT.

This clonotype has ten or more counts. The chain is built from TRBV20-1 and TRBJ2-1; D remains unclear. This CDR3 is 11 amino acids long. The germline gives CDR1 DFQATT, CDR2 SNEGSKA (reference sequence). V shed 5 bases and J shed 2 bases, with 4 bases lying between them. The chain's CDR3 is CSAPAYNEQFF. The CDR3, as DNA: TGCAGTGCTCCCGCCTACAATGAGCAGTTCTTC.

This clonotype has at least ten counts. The chain uses TRBV7-9 and TRBJ2-7; D remains ambiguous. Per the germline V gene, CDR1 is SEHNR and CDR2 is FQNEAQ (reference sequence). The V and J ends lost 5 bases and 3 bases respectively, with 11 bases between them. The CDR3 loop spans 13 amino acids. The CDR3 region is CASSQASGYEQYF. The CDR3 bases are TGTGCCAGCAGCCAGGCCTCCGGCTACGAGCAGTACTTC.

This clonotype was seen ten or more times. The J gene is TRBJ2-3, the V gene TRBV28; D is unresolved. CDR1 is MDHEN and CDR2 is SYDVKM in the germline V gene. CDR3 length equals 13 residues. V was clipped by 5 bases and J by 5 bases, with 11 bases between them. The DNA for the CDR3 is TGTGCCAGCAGTCGAAAGCCTCAAGATACGCAGTATTTT. As protein: CASSRKPQDTQYF.

This clonotype was recorded many times. The gene calls are TRBV2 and TRBJ1-1; possibly TRBD1 for D (5 bases). V was clipped by 6 bases and J by 1 base, with 9 bases between them. Germline assignment: CDR1 SNHLY and CDR2 FYNNEI. The CDR3 is 13 residues long. CDR3 residues: CASRMQGNTEAFF. The CDR3 DNA reads TGTGCCAGCAGAATGCAGGGGAACACTGAAGCTTTCTTT.

A few counts support this clonotype. The J gene is TRBJ2-1, the V gene TRBV20-1; 8 bases agree with TRBD2. V lost 2 bases, J lost 5 bases, and 5 bases stayed unmatched. The CDR3 runs to 14 residues. CDR1 is DFQATT, CDR2 SNEGSKA, per germline (reference sequence). CDR3 protein: CSARTSGGNNEQFF. The CDR3 region has the DNA TGCAGTGCTAGAACAAGCGGGGGAAACAATGAGCAGTTCTTC.

This clonotype was recorded many times. The chain is built from TRBV28 and TRBJ1-5; TRBD1 might be the D (6 bases). CDR3 length: 15 residues. Germline CDR1 is MDHEN and CDR2 is SYDVKM. V gave up 5 bases and J gave up 4 bases, with 15 bases separating them. For the CDR3, the DNA is TGTGCCAGCAGTAGTCGTCTGGGGGCGAATCAGCCCCAGCATTTT. It translates to CASSSRLGANQPQHF.

The chain links TRBV5-1 to TRBJ2-1, with TRBD1 identical over 9 bases. CDR3 length: 16 residues. V was pared by 3 bases and J by 8 bases, with 12 bases of the junction left unmatched. The germline gives CDR1 SGHRS, CDR2 YFSETQ. CDR3 sequence reads: CASSSVRGQGVHEQFF. In nucleotides, the CDR3 is TGCGCCAGCAGCTCCGTGCGGGGACAGGGTGTTCATGAGCAGTTCTTC.

This clonotype was found many times. The V call is TRBV24-1, the J call TRBJ2-1; 10 nucleotides align to TRBD2. J was trimmed by 8 bases and V by 4 bases; bases with no gene match: 13. The CDR3 has 17 residues. Germline loops: CDR1 KGHDR, CDR2 SFDVKD. CDR3 sequence (DNA): TGTGCCACCAGTGACGTCCAGCAGGCTAGCGGGAGTTATGAGCAGTTCTTC. Translating gives CATSDVQQASGSYEQFF.

This sequence joins TRBV12-3 or TRBV12-4 and TRBJ2-1; the D gene is possibly TRBD1 (6 bases). CDR3 length: 12 amino acids. V lost 5 bases to trimming and J lost 9 bases, with 11 bases between them. The CDR3 loop reads CASSPRGTEQFF. CDR3 bases: TGTGCCAGCAGTCCCAGGGGCACTGAGCAGTTCTTC.